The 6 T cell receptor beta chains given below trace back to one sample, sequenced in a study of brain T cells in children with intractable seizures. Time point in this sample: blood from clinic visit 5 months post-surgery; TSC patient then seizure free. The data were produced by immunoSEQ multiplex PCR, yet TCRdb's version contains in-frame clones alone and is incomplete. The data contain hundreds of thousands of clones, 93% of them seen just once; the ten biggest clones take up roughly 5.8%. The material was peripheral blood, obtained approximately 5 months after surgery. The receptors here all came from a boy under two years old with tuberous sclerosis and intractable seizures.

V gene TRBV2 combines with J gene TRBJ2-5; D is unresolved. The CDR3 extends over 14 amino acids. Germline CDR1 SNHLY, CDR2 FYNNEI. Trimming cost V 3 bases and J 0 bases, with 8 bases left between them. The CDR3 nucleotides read TGTGCCAGCAGTGAGGATGTCAACCAAGAGACCCAGTACTTC. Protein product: CASSEDVNQETQYF. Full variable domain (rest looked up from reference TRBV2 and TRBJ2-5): EPEVTQTPSHQVTQMGQEVILRCVPISNHLYFYWYRQILGQKVEFLVSFYNNEISEKSEIFDDQFSVERPDGSNFTLKIRSTKLEDSAMYFCASSEDVNQETQYFGPGTRLLVL.

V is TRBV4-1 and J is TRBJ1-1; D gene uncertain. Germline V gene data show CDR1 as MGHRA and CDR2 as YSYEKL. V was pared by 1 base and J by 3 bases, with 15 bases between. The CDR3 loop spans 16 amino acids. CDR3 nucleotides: TGCGCCAGCAGCCAAGTTCCCGGTTTTGCGTACACTGAAGCTTTCTTT. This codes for CASSQVPGFAYTEAFF.

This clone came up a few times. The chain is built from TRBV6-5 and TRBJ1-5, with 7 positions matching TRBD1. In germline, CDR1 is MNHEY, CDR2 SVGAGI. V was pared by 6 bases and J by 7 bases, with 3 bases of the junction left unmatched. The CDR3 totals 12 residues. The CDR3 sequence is CASSSGGQPQHF. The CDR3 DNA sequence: TGTGCCAGCAGCTCAGGGGGACAGCCCCAGCATTTT.

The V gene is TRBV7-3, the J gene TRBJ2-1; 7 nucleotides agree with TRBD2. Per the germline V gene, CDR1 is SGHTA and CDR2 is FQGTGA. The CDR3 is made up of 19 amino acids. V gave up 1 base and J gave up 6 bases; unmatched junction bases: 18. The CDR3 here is CASSLNAAGEVLEANEQFF. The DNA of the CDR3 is TGTGCCAGCAGCTTAAATGCGGCGGGAGAGGTTCTAGAGGCCAATGAGCAGTTCTTC.

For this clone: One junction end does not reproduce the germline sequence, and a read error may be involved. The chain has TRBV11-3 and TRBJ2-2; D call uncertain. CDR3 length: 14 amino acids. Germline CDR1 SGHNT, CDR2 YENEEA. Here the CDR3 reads CASSLEFVPGELFF. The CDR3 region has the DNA TGTGCCAGCAGCCTAGAGTTTGTTCCCGGGGAGCTGTTTTTT. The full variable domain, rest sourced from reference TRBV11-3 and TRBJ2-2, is EAGVVQSPRYKIIEKKQPVAFWCNPISGHNTLYWYLQNLGQGPELLIRYENEEAVDDSQLPKDRFSAERLKGVDSTLKIQPAELGDSAVYLCASSLEFVPGELFFGEGSRLTVL.

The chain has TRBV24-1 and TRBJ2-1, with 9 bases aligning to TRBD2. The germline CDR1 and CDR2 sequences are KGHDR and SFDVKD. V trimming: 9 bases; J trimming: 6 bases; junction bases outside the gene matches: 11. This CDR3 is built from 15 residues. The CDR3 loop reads CATQGGTSSPNEQFF. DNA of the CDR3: TGTGCCACCCAAGGCGGGACTAGCTCTCCCAATGAGCAGTTCTTC.